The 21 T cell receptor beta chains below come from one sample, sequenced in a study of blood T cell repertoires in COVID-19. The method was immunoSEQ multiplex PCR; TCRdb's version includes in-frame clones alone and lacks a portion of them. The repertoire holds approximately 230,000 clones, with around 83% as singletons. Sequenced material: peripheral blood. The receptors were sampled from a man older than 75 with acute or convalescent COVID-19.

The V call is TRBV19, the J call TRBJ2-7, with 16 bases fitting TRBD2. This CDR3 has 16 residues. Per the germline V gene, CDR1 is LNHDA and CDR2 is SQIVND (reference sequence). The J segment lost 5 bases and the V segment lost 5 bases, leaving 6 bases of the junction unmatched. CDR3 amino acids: CASSPGLAGGPDEQYF. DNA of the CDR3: TGTGCCAGTAGTCCGGGACTAGCGGGAGGGCCTGACGAGCAGTACTTC.

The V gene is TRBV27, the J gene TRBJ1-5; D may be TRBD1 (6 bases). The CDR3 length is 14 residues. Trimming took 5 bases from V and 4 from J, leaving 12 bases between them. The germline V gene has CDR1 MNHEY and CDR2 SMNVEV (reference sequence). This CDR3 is CASSPGHGNQPQHF. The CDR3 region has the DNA TGTGCCAGCAGTCCGGGACATGGGAATCAGCCCCAGCATTTT.

CDR3 DNA: TGCGCCAGCAGCCAAGGGGTTCTGGGGGCGAATTCACCCCTCCACTTT. Translation gives CASSQGVLGANSPLHF. V usage is TRBV4-1 and J usage is TRBJ1-6, with D maybe TRBD1 (6 bases). V lost 1 base to trimming and J lost 7 bases, with 14 bases between them. Germline CDR1 and CDR2: MGHRA and YSYEKL. The CDR3 is made up of 16 amino acids.

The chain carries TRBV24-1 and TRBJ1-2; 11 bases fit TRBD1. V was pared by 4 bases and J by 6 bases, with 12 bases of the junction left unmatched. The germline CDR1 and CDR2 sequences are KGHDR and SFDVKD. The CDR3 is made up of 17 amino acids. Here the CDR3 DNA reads TGTGCCACCAGTGACCATCCGGGGACAGGGGGACTGGATGGCTACACCTTC. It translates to CATSDHPGTGGLDGYTF.

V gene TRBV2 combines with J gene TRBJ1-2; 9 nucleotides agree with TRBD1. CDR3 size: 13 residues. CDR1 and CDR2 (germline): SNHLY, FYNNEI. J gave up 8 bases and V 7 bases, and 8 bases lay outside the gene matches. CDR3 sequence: CASKGQGVGGYTF. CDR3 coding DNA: TGTGCCAGCAAGGGACAGGGTGTGGGGGGCTACACCTTC.

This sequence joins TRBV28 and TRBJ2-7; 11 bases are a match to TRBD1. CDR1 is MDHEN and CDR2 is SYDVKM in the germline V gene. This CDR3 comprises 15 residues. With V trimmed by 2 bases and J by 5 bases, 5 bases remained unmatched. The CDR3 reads CASSLPGQGDHEQYF. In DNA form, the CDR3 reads TGTGCCAGCAGTTTACCGGGACAGGGGGACCACGAGCAGTACTTC.

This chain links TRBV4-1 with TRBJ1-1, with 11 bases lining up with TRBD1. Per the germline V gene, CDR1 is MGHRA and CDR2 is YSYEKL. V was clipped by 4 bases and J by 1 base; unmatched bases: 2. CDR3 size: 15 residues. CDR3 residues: CASSRGTGGNTEAFF. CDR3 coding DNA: TGCGCCAGCAGCCGGGGGACAGGGGGGAACACTGAAGCTTTCTTT.

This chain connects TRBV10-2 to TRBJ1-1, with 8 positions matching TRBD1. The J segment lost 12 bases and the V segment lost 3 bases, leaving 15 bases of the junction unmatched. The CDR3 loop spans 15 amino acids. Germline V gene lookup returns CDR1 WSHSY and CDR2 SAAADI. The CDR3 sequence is CASSDEAGGAGWPFF. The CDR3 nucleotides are TGCGCCAGCAGTGACGAGGCAGGGGGCGCCGGGTGGCCTTTCTTT.

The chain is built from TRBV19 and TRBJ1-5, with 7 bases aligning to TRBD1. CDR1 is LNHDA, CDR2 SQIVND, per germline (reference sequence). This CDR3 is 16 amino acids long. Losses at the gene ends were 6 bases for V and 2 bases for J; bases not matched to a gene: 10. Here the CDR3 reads CASSYPTGQRNQPQHF. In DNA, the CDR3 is TGTGCCAGTAGCTATCCGACGGGACAGCGCAATCAGCCCCAGCATTTT.

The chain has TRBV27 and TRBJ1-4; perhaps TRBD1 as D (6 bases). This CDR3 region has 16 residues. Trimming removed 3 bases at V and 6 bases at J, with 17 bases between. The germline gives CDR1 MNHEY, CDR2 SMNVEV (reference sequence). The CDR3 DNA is TGTGCCAGCAGTTTCGCCCGCCTAGGGGGGGATGAAAAACTGTTTTTT. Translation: CASSFARLGGDEKLFF.

The CDR3 DNA sequence: TGTGCCAGCAGTGAAGCGCAAACCCGGGGGACGCAGTATTTT. The encoded protein is CASSEAQTRGTQYF. The genes are TRBV2 and TRBJ2-3; TRBD2 is a possible D gene (6 bases). Germline CDR1 reads SNHLY; CDR2 reads FYNNEI. Trimming cost V 0 bases and J 9 bases, with 13 bases left between them. The length of the CDR3 is 14 residues. Using reference TRBV2 and TRBJ2-3 for the parts outside the CDR3, the full variable domain is EPEVTQTPSHQVTQMGQEVILRCVPISNHLYFYWYRQILGQKVEFLVSFYNNEISEKSEIFDDQFSVERPDGSNFTLKIRSTKLEDSAMYFCASSEAQTRGTQYFGPGTRLTVL.

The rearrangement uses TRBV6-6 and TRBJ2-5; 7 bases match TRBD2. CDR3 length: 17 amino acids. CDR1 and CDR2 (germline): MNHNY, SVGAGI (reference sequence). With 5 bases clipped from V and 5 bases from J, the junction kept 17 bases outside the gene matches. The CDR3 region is CASSPRPLREIGETQYF. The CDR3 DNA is TGTGCCAGCAGTCCGCGCCCCCTGCGGGAGATAGGGGAGACCCAGTACTTC.

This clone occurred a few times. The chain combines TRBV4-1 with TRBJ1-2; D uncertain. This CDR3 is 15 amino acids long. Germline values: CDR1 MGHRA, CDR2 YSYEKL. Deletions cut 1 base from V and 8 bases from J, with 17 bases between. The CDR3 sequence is CASSQATRRVKGYTF. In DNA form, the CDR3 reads TGCGCCAGCAGCCAAGCCACAAGGAGAGTGAAGGGCTACACCTTC.

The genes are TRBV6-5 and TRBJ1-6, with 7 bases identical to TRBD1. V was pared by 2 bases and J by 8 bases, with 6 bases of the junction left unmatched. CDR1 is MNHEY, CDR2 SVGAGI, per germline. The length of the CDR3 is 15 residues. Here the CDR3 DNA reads TGTGCCAGCAGTTACGCTCGGACAGGATATTCACCCCTCCACTTT. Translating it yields CASSYARTGYSPLHF.

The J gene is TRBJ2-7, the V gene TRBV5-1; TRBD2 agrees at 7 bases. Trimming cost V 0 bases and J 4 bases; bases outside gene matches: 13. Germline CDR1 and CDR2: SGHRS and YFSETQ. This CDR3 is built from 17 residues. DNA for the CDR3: TGCGCCAGCAGCTTGGCGGGGACTACCCTTTCTCAATACGAGCAGTACTTC. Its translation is CASSLAGTTLSQYEQYF. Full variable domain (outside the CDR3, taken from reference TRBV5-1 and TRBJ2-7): KAGVTQTPRYLIKTRGQQVTLSCSPISGHRSVSWYQQTPGQGLQFLFEYFSETQRNKGNFPGRFSGRQFSNSRSEMNVSTLELGDSALYLCASSLAGTTLSQYEQYFGPGTRLTVT.

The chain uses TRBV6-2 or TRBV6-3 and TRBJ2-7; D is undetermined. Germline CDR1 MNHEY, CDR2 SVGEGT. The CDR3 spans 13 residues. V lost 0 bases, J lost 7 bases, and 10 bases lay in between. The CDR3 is CASSYSTFREQYF. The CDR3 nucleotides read TGTGCCAGCAGTTACTCGACTTTTCGGGAGCAGTACTTC.

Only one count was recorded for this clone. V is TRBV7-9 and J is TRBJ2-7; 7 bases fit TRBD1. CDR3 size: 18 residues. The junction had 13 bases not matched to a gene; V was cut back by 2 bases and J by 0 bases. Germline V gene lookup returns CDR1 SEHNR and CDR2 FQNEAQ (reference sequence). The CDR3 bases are TGTGCCAGCAGCTTAAGATTCTTCGGGGACAGCAGCTCCTACGAGCAGTACTTC. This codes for CASSLRFFGDSSSYEQYF.

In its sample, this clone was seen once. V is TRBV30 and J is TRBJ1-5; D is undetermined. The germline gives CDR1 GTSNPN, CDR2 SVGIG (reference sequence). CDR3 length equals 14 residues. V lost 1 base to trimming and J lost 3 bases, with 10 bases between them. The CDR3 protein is CAWSAVDFNQPQHF. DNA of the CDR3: TGTGCCTGGAGTGCCGTCGACTTCAATCAGCCCCAGCATTTT.

CDR3 amino acids: CASSSGTGSNYGYTF. CDR3 sequence (DNA): TGTGCCAGCAGCTCCGGGACAGGGAGTAACTATGGCTACACCTTC. J is TRBJ1-2 and V is TRBV7-9; 9 bases are shared with TRBD1. Trimming cost V 4 bases and J 1 base; bases outside gene matches: 4. Germline CDR1 is SEHNR and CDR2 is FQNEAQ (reference sequence). The CDR3 spans 15 residues. The full variable domain, rest sourced from reference TRBV7-9 and TRBJ1-2, is DTGVSQNPRHKITKRGQNVTFRCDPISEHNRLYWYRQTLGQGPEFLTYFQNEAQLEKSRLLSDRFSAERPKGSFSTLEIQRTEQGDSAMYLCASSSGTGSNYGYTFGSGTRLTVV.

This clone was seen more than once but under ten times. The CDR3 reads CSARGGRNTGELFF. CDR3 nucleotide sequence: TGCAGCGCCCGGGGGGGCCGAAACACCGGGGAGCTGTTTTTT. The chain combines TRBV29-1 with TRBJ2-2, with TRBD2 matching 8 bases. Germline CDR1 SQVTM, CDR2 ANQGSEA. CDR3 length: 14 residues. V shed 7 bases and J 2 bases; nucleotides not matched to a gene: 6.

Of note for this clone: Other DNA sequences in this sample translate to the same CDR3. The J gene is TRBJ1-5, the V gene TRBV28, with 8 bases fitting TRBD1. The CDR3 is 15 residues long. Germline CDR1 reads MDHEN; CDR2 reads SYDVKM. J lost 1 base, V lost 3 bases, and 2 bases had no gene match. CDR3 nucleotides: TGTGCCAGCAGTTTCGCAGGGGGCAGCAATCAGCCCCAGCATTTT. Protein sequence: CASSFAGGSNQPQHF.